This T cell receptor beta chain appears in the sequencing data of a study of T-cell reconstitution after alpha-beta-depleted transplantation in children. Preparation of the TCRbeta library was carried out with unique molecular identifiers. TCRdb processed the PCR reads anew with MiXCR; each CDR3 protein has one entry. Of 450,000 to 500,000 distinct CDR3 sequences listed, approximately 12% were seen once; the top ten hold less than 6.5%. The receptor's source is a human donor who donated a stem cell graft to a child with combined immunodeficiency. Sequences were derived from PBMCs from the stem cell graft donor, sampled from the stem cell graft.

CDR3 protein: CASLDRESDTEAFF. CDR3 DNA: TGTGCCAGCTTAGACAGGGAGAGCGACACTGAAGCTTTCTTT. The chain uses TRBV18 and TRBJ1-1; the match to TRBD1 covers 7 bases. With V trimmed by 7 bases and J by 3 bases, 8 bases remained unmatched. This CDR3 comprises 14 residues. The germline gives CDR1 KGHSH, CDR2 LQKENI. The full variable domain, rest sourced from reference TRBV18 and TRBJ1-1, is NAGVMQNPRHLVRRRGQEARLRCSPMKGHSHVYWYRQLPEEGLKFMVYLQKENIIDESGMPKERFSAEFPKEGPSILRIQQVVRGDSAAYFCASLDRESDTEAFFGQGTRLTVV.